A selection of T cell receptor beta chains follows, all from one sample in a study of CD4 and CD8 cells across lung adenocarcinoma regions. TCRdb analysed the PCR reads with MiXCR anew, one entry per CDR3 protein. This table holds some 3,200 distinct CDR3 sequences, roughly three fifths found once. What was sequenced was CD4+ T cells from the margin of a lung tumor. Source of these receptors: a male donor with lung adenocarcinoma. The CD4 and CD8 labels of this study may be unreliable. The CDR3 runs from the conserved cysteine through the conserved F or W. A D gene is named only where the DNA matches it firmly. Size values are once, few and many counts, or a class for expanded clones, and some rows have none.

CDR3 DNA	CDR3 protein	clone size	CDR3 length	V gene	J gene	D gene
TGTGCCAGCAGCGGGACAGGACAAAACTACACCTTC	CASSGTGQNYTF	-	12	TRBV3-1	TRBJ1-2	TRBD1
TGTGCCAGCAGAATAAGTGGGCTAGCATACGAGCAGTACTTC	CASRISGLAYEQYF	few	14	TRBV7-2	TRBJ2-7	-
TGTGCCAGCAGCCCGGGCATACTAGCGGGAGGGCCCTCAGATACGCAGTATTTT	CASSPGILAGGPSDTQYF	-	18	TRBV7-2	TRBJ2-3	TRBD2
TGTGCCAGCAGCTCCCGAGGGCAGGGAAACACCATATATTTT	CASSSRGQGNTIYF	-	14	TRBV7-6	TRBJ1-3	-
TGTGCCAGCACGGCGATTCCGGGACAGGGACAGGGGTCTGGGGCCAACGTCCTGACTTTC	CASTAIPGQGQGSGANVLTF	-	20	TRBV6-1	TRBJ2-6	TRBD1
TGTGCCAGCAGCTCTGACCGACTCTCGTACAATGAGCAGTTCTTC	CASSSDRLSYNEQFF	-	15	TRBV6-1	TRBJ2-1	-
TGTGCCAGCAGTGAGGGGTTGGGAACCAAAAACACGCAGTATTTC	CASSEGLGTKNTQYF	-	15	TRBV25-1	TRBJ2-3	-
TGTGCCAGCAGAAAGGACAGGGTCGACACCGGGGAGCTGTTTTTT	CASRKDRVDTGELFF	-	15	TRBV6-1	TRBJ2-2	TRBD1
TGTGCCAGCAGTTACTCCGGGACAGGGTCCAATGAGCAGTTCTTC	CASSYSGTGSNEQFF	-	15	TRBV6-5	TRBJ2-1	TRBD1
TGTGCCAGCAGTTTCGGACGCGGGAGAGCGAGAGAGACCCAGTACTTC	CASSFGRGRARETQYF	-	16	TRBV6-5	TRBJ2-5	TRBD2
TGTGCCAGCAGCGCTAAGACCCAGTACTTC	CASSAKTQYF	medium-sized	10	TRBV3-1	TRBJ2-5	-
TGTGCCAGCAGCATAACGACAGCCGGGGAGCTGTTTTTT	CASSITTAGELFF	-	13	TRBV7-8	TRBJ2-2	-
TGTGCCGCCCAGGGGGCCTACGAGCAGTACTTC	CAAQGAYEQYF	-	11	TRBV10-3	TRBJ2-7	TRBD1
TGTGCCAGCAGCTTAATAGGCGAGCAGTTCTTC	CASSLIGEQFF	-	11	TRBV7-2	TRBJ2-1	-
TGTGCCAGCAGTTACTCGGAGGAGGGGGAGACCCAGTACTTC	CASSYSEEGETQYF	few	14	TRBV6-5	TRBJ2-5	-
TGTGCCAGTCAAGACAGGGGGCTGTACAATGAGCAGTTCTTC	CASQDRGLYNEQFF	once	14	TRBV12-3/TRBV12-4	TRBJ2-1	TRBD1
TGTGCCAGCAGTTACGCGGGGGTCTCTGGCTACACCTTC	CASSYAGVSGYTF	-	13	TRBV6-5	TRBJ1-2	-
TGTGCCAGCAGCTCTAGGGATAGAAGGCGCGGGGAGCTGTTTTTT	CASSSRDRRRGELFF	few	15	TRBV11-1	TRBJ2-2	-
TGTGCCGTGGTCAGACTAGTGGGGGAGACCCAGTACTTC	CAVVRLVGETQYF	-	13	TRBV10-3	TRBJ2-5	-
TGTGCCAGCAGTGAATTAATTCGAGCCTACAATGAGCAGTTCTTC	CASSELIRAYNEQFF	-	15	TRBV6-1	TRBJ2-1	-
TGCGCCAGCGGACAGGGTCGATCCTACAATGAGCAGTTCTTC	CASGQGRSYNEQFF	few	14	TRBV10-2	TRBJ2-1	TRBD1
TGTGCCAGCAGTAGCTCGAATCTCCACAATGAGCAGTTCTTC	CASSSSNLHNEQFF	-	14	TRBV6-5	TRBJ2-1	-
TGTGCCAGCAGTGGGACAGGTATGAACACTGAAGCTTTCTTT	CASSGTGMNTEAFF	-	14	TRBV6-1	TRBJ1-1	TRBD1
TGTGCCAGCACGGCCATGTGGGGGGCACAAGAGACCCAGTACTTC	CASTAMWGAQETQYF	few	15	TRBV12-3/TRBV12-4	TRBJ2-5	-
TGTGCCAGCATGTCGGGTCTAGCGGGAGATTTGGGCGAGCAGTACTTC	CASMSGLAGDLGEQYF	-	16	TRBV6-1	TRBJ2-7	TRBD2
TGCGCCAGCAGCCAAGATAAGTGGTCAGGGGGCGGGGACACTGAAGCTTTCTTT	CASSQDKWSGGGDTEAFF	few	18	TRBV4-1	TRBJ1-1	TRBD1
TGTGCCAGCAGCCGGACAGCCCTTAACTATGGCTACACCTTC	CASSRTALNYGYTF	-	14	TRBV3-1	TRBJ1-2	-
TGTGCCAGCAGCCCTCGCTCGCAGCCAGGGACCGAGCAGTACTTC	CASSPRSQPGTEQYF	-	15	TRBV3-1	TRBJ2-7	-